The clone carrying this T cell receptor beta chain has a handful of counts. The TCR beta library used iRepertoire HTBI primers with Arm-PCR amplification of CDR3. One entry per CDR3 protein, called by TCRdb with MiXCR from the multiplex PCR reads. The profile shows 450,000 to 650,000 distinct CDR3 sequences, roughly 16% of them singletons. The sample comes from a study of regulatory T cells in long-lasting Graves disease. Noted time point: newly diagnosed GD, antithyroid drugs for less than 3 months. From RNA extracted from PBMCs, the TCR library was made. The germline CDR1 and CDR2 sequences are SNHLY and FYNNEI. V lost 4 bases and J lost 1, with 11 bases in between. The CDR3 totals 14 residues. This sample was also put to use in a study of T cells in Graves' hyperthyroidism and ophthalmopathy.

Sequences were derived from peripheral blood mononuclear cells (PBMCs), sampled at new diagnosis, from a patient treated with antithyroid drugs. This receptor was identified in a woman aged 35-65 years with Graves disease. The chain uses TRBV2 and TRBJ2-7, with TRBD1 as a possible D gene (5 bases). Here the CDR3 reads CASSGDSWSYEQYF. The CDR3 DNA is TGTGCCAGCAGTGGAGACAGTTGGTCCTACGAGCAGTACTTC.